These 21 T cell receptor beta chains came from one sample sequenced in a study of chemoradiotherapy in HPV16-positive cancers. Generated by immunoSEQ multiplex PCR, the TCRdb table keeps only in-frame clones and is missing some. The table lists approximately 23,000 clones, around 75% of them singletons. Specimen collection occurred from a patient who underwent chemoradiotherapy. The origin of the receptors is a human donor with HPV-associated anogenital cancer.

The CDR3 here is CASRRTGGATQYF. The DNA of the CDR3 is TGTGCCAGCAGAAGGACAGGGGGCGCGACCCAGTACTTC. This rearrangement joins TRBV11-2 to TRBJ2-5; TRBD1 matches 11 bases. Germline CDR1 and CDR2: SGHAT and FQNNGV. The CDR3 sequence is 13 residues long. V gave up 6 bases and J gave up 7 bases; unmatched junction bases: 4. The full variable domain, its missing parts supplied by reference TRBV11-2 and TRBJ2-5, is EAGVAQSPRYKIIEKRQSVAFWCNPISGHATLYWYQQILGQGPKLLIQFQNNGVVDDSQLPKDRFSAERLKGVDSTLKIQPAKLEDSAVYLCASRRTGGATQYFGPGTRLLVL.

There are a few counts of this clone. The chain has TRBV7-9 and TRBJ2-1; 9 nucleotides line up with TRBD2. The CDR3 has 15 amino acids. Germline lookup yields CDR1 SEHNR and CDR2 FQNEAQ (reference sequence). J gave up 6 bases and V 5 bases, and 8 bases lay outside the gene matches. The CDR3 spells CASSRGGTSSNEQFF. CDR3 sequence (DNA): TGTGCCAGCAGCCGAGGTGGGACTAGCAGCAATGAGCAGTTCTTC.

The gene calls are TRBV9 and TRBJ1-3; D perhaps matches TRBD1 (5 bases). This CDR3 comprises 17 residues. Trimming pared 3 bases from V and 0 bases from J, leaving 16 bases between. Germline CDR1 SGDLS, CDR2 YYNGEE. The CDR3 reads CASSGRDALRSGNTIYF. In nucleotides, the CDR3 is TGTGCCAGCAGCGGCCGGGACGCCTTACGCTCTGGAAACACCATATATTTT.

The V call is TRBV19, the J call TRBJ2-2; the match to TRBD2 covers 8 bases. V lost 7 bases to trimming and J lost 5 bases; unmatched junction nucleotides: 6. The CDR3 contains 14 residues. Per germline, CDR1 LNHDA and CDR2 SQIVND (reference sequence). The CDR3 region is CASKAGVETGELFF. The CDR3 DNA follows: TGTGCCAGTAAAGCGGGAGTTGAAACCGGGGAGCTGTTTTTT.

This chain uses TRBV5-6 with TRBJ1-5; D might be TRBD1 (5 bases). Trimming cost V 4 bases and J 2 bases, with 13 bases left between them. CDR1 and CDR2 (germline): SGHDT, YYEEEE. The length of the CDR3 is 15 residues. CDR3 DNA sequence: TGTGCCAGCAGCCTCAGGGTCGTCGGCAATCAGCCCCAGCATTTT. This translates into CASSLRVVGNQPQHF.

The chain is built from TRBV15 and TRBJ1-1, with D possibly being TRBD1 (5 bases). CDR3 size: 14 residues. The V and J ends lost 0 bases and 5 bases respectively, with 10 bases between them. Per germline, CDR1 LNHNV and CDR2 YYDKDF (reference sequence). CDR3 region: CATSRDAGYTEAFF. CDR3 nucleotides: TGTGCCACCAGCAGAGATGCAGGGTATACTGAAGCTTTCTTT.

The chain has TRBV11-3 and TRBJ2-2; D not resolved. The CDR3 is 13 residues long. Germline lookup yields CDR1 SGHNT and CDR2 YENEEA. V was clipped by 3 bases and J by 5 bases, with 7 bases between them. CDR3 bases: TGTGCCAGCAGCTTGTCCATAACCGGGGAGCTGTTTTTT. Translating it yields CASSLSITGELFF.

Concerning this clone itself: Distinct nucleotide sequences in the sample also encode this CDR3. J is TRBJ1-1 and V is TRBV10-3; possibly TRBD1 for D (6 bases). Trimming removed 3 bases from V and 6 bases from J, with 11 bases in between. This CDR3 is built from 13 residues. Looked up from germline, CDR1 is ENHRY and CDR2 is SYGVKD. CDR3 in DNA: TGTGCCATCAGTGAAAGTGGGGGGCCTGAAGCTTTCTTT. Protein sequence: CAISESGGPEAFF.

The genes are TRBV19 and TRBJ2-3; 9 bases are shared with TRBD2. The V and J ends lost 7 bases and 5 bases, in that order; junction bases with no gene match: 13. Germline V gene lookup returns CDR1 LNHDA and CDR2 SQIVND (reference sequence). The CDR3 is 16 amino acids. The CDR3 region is CASTRGREGLGDTQYF. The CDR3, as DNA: TGTGCCAGTACTCGAGGGCGGGAGGGCCTGGGAGATACGCAGTATTTT.

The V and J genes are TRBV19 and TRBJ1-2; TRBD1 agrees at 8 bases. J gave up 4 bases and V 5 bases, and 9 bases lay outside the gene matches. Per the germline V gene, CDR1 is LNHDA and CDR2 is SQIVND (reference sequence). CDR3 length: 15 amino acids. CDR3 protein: CASSSRTGSFYGYTF. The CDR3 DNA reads TGTGCCAGTAGTTCCCGGACAGGGAGTTTCTATGGCTACACCTTC.

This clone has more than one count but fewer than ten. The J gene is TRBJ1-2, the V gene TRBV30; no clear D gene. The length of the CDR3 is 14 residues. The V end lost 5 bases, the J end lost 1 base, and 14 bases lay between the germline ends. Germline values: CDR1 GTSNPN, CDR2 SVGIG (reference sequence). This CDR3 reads CAWLTEGFNYGYTF. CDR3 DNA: TGTGCCTGGCTCACCGAGGGATTTAACTATGGCTACACCTTC.

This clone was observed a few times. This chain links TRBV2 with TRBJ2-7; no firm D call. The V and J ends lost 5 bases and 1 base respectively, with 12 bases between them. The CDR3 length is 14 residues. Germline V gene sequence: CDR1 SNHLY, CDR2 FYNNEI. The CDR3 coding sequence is TGTGCCAGCAGTAGGGCAGGTGGATCCTACGAGCAGTACTTC. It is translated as CASSRAGGSYEQYF.

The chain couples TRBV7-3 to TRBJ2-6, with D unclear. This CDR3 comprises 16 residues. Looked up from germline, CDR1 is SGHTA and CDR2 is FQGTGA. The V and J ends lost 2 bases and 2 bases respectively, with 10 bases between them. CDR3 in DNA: TGTGCCAGCAGCTTAGGGCCCAGGCCTGGGGCCAACGTCCTGACTTTC. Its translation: CASSLGPRPGANVLTF.

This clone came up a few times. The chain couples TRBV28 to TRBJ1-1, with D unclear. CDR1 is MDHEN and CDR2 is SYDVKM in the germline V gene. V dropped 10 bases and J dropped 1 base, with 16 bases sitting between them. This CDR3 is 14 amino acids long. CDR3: CATLPPGKNTEAFF. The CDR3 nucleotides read TGTGCCACCTTGCCCCCCGGGAAGAACACTGAAGCTTTCTTT.

CDR3 sequence reads: CASSSGLAGGNEQFF. The CDR3 DNA is TGTGCCAGCAGCTCGGGACTAGCGGGAGGGAATGAGCAGTTCTTC. V is TRBV5-5 and J is TRBJ2-1; 16 nucleotides align to TRBD2. The CDR3 has 15 residues. Germline CDR1 is SGHKS and CDR2 is YYEKEE (reference sequence). With 3 bases clipped from V and 7 bases from J, the junction kept 1 base outside the gene matches.

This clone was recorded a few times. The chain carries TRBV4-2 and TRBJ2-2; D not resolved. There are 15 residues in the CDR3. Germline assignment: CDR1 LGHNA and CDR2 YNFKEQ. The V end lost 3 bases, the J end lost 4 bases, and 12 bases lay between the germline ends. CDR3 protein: CASSQSAPGTGELFF. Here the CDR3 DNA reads TGTGCCAGCAGCCAGAGCGCACCCGGCACCGGGGAGCTGTTTTTT.

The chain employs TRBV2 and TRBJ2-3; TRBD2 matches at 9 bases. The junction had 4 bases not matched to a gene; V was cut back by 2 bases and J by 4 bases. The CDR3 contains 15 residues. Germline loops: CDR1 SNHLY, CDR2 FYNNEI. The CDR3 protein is CASSEWAGGADTQYF. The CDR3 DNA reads TGTGCCAGCAGTGAATGGGCGGGAGGGGCAGATACGCAGTATTTT.

CDR3 coding DNA: TGTGCCTGGAGGGCGACTAGCGGGAGGGCCGGGACCTACGAGCAGTACTTC. Protein: CAWRATSGRAGTYEQYF. The chain employs TRBV30 and TRBJ2-7, with 14 positions matching TRBD2. With V trimmed by 3 bases and J by 2 bases, 9 bases remained unmatched. CDR3 size: 17 residues. Per the germline V gene, CDR1 is GTSNPN and CDR2 is SVGIG (reference sequence).

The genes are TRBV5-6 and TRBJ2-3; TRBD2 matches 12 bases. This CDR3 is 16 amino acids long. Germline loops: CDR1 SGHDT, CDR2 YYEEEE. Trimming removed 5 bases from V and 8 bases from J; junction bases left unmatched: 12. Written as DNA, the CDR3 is TGTGCCAGCAGGGCTCTAGCGGGGGGGCGGTGGAGTACGCAGTATTTT. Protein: CASRALAGGRWSTQYF. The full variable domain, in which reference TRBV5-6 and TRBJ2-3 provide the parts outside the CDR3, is DAGVTQSPTHLIKTRGQQVTLRCSPKSGHDTVSWYQQALGQGPQFIFQYYEEEERQRGNFPDRFSGHQFPNYSSELNVNALLLGDSALYLCASRALAGGRWSTQYFGPGTRLTVL.

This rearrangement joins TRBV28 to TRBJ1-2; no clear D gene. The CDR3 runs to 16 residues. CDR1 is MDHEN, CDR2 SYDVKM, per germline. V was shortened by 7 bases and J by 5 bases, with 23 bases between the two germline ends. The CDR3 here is CASTGRTGPSGYGYTF. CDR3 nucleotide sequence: TGTGCCAGCACGGGCAGGACGGGTCCCTCTGGGTATGGCTACACCTTC.

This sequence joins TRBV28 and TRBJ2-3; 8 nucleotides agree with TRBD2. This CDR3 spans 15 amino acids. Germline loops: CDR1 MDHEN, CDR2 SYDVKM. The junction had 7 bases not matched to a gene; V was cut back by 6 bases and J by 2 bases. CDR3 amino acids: CASRRREVFTDTQYF. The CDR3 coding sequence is TGTGCCAGCAGGAGGCGGGAGGTCTTCACAGATACGCAGTATTTT.